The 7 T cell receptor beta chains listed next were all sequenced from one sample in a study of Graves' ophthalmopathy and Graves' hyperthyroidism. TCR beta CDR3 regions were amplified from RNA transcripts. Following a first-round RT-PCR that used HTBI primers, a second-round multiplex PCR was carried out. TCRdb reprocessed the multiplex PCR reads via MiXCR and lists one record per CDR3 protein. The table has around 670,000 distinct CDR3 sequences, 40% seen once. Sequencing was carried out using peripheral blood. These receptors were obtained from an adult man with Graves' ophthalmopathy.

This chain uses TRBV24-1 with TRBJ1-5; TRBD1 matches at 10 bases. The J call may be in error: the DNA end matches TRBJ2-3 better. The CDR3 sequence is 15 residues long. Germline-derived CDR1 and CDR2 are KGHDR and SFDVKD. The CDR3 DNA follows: TGTGCCACCAGTGACCGGACAGGGGGGTCAGATACGCAGTATTTT. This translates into CATSDRTGGSDTQYF.

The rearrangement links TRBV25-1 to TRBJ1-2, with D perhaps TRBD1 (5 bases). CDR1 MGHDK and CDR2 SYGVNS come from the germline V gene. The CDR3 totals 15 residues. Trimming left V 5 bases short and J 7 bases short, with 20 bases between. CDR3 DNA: TGTGCCAGCAGTTTATCTCGAGGCCAGGGAGTTGGCTACACCTTC. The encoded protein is CASSLSRGQGVGYTF.

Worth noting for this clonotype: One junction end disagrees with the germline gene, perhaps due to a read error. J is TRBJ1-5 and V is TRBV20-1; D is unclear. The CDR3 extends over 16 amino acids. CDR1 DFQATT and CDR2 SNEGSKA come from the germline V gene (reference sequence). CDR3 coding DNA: TGCAGTGCTAGCCCGGACCCTACCCACCCCCATCAGTCCCAGCATTTT. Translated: CSASPDPTHPHQSQHF.

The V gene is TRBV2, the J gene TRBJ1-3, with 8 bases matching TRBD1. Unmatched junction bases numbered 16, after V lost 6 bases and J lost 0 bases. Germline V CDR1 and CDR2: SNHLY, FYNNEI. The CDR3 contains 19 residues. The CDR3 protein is CASRRTGPYEQYSGNTIYF. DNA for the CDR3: TGTGCCAGCAGGCGGACAGGGCCCTACGAGCAGTACTCTGGAAACACCATATATTTT.

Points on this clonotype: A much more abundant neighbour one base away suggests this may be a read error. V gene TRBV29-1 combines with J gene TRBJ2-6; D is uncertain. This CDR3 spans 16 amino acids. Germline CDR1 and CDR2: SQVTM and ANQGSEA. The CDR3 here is CSVEDRRNSVANVLTF. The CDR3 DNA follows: TGCAGCGTTGAAGATCGGCGGAACTCTGTGGCCAACGTCCTGACTTTC. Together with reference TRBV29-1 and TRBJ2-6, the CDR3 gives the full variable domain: SAVISQKPSRDICQRGTSLTIQCQVDSQVTMMFWYRQQPGQSLTLIATANQGSEATYESGFVIDKFPISRPNLTFSTLTVSNMSPEDSSIYLCSVEDRRNSVANVLTFGAGSRLTVL.

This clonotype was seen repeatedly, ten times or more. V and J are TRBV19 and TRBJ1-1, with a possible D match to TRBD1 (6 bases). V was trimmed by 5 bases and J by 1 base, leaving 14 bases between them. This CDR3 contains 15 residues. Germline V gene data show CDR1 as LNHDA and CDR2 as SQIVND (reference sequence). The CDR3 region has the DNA TGTGCCAGTAGTTTCGACAGGTCGGGGAACACTGAAGCTTTCTTT. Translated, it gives CASSFDRSGNTEAFF.

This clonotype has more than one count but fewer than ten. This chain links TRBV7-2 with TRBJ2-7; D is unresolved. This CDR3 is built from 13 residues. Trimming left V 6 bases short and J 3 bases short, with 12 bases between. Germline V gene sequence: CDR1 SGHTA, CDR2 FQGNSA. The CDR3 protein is CASSFGPNYEQYF. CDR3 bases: TGTGCCAGCAGTTTCGGGCCGAACTACGAGCAGTACTTC.